This T cell receptor beta chain comes out of a study of T cells expressing NK-cell markers (dated by TCRdb to the early 2020s). Regarding the research as a whole: TCR beta-chain repertoires were profiled in sorted CD3+CD56+NKG2C+, CD3+CD56+NKG2C- and CD3+CD56-NKG2C+ T-cell subsets from roughly eight donors. Libraries were sequenced as 2 x 150 bp reads on Illumina HiSeq 2000/2500, MiSeq or NextSeq. The study sequenced eight donors, all healthy volunteers chosen at random: three men and five women. Of the eight sequenced donors, seven were found to be HCMV-seropositive and one was found to be HCMV-seronegative.

With regard to this clonotype: The antigen this receptor binds is unknown.

The reads were generated on an Illumina HiSeq 2000. TCR beta cDNA libraries were made by 5'RACE template switching that added a universal primer site and unique molecular identifiers. cDNA synthesis was primed from the TCR beta constant segment, followed by two successive PCR amplification steps. The study's own analysis went as follows. Reads were demultiplexed and grouped by UMI with MIGEC, and clonotypes were assembled and quantified with MiTCR. To exclude erroneous sequences, any TCR cDNA sequence not supported by at least two reads was discarded. The tcR package was used for downstream repertoire analysis, with clonotypes matched between fractions based on CDR3 nucleotide sequence plus V segment. Antigen specificity was annotated against VDJdb with VDJmatch, allowing one amino acid substitution in CDR3. The reads were reprocessed in TCRdb, with one entry per CDR3 protein sequence and no accompanying DNA. The V and J calls shown here were made by TCRdb, not taken from the authors' results. The table of this sample itemizes about 460,000 distinct CDR3 sequences. The ten largest clones take up under 1.5% of the sample.

The CDR3 spans 15 residues, from the cysteine through the phenylalanine. No DNA has been recorded. CDR1 DFQATT and CDR2 SNEGSKA were looked up in the germline V gene (reference sequence). Results the study describes overall, beyond this receptor: It remained unclear whether the expanded NKG2C-expressing T cell clones were specific for HCMV antigens. For five or six donors, the dominant CD3+CD56+NKG2C+ clonotypes were among the top 10 CD8+ clonotypes and accounted for about 1.0-7.5% of CD8+ T cells. Those dominant clonotypes were again the most abundant among CD3+CD56-NKG2C+ cells in a handful of donors, at about 25-60.1%.

HCMV-specific IgG was detected in serum with a commercial ELISA kit to determine HCMV serostatus. Ficoll density gradient centrifugation was used to isolate peripheral blood mononuclear cells from blood. The chain was built from TRBV20-1 and TRBJ2-3. This receptor was identified in a woman aged 45-59 years in good health. Donor details come from another sample of the same person, matched by shared clones. Specimen: blood T cells: a sorted CD56 or NKG2C T cell subset, CD4+ or CD8+ T cells, or bulk PBMC T cells (not recorded which). The CDR3 amino acid sequence is: CSATDSRGWTDTQYF.